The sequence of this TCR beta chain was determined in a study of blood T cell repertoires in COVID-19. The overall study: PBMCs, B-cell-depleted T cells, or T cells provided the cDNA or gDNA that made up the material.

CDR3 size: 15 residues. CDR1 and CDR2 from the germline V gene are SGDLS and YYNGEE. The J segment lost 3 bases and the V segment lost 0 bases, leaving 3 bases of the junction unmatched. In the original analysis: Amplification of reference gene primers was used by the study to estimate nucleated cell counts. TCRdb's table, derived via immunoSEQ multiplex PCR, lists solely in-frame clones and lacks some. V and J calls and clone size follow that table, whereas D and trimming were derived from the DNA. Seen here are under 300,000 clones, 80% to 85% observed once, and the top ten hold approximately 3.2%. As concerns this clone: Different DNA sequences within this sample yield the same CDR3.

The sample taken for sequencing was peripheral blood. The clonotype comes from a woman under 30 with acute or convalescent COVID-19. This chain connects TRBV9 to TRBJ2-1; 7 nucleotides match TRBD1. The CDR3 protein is CASSVGTGGYNEQFF. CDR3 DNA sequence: TGTGCCAGCAGCGTAGGGACAGGCGGCTACAATGAGCAGTTCTTC.